The 19 T cell receptor beta chains below were found in one sample sequenced in a study of blood T cell repertoires in COVID-19. Libraries were prepared by immunoSEQ multiplex PCR; TCRdb keeps only in-frame clonotypes and omits some of them. The repertoire holds around 300,000 clones, with 85% to 90% as singletons. Material: peripheral blood. The receptors here all came from a human donor in a cohort sampled during active COVID-19.

This chain uses TRBV9 with TRBJ1-2, with D possibly being TRBD1 (5 bases). CDR1 is SGDLS, CDR2 YYNGEE, per germline. The V gene lost 0 bases and the J gene lost 4 bases, with 16 bases spanning the gap. The CDR3 length is 16 residues. The CDR3 loop reads CASSVGQGHGGYGYTF. The CDR3 coding sequence is TGTGCCAGCAGCGTAGGGCAGGGCCACGGTGGCTATGGCTACACCTTC.

The chain has TRBV19 and TRBJ2-3, with 10 bases aligning to TRBD2. The trim removed 6 bases at V and 3 bases at J, leaving 3 bases unmatched. CDR1 and CDR2 from the germline V gene are LNHDA and SQIVND (reference sequence). The CDR3 length is 14 residues. CDR3 loop: CASSTSGITDTQYF. CDR3 sequence (DNA): TGTGCCAGTAGCACTAGCGGGATTACAGATACGCAGTATTTT.

The rearrangement joins TRBV30 to TRBJ2-1, with a weak D call TRBD2 (6 bases). The CDR3 extends over 15 amino acids. Trimming left V 0 bases short and J 7 bases short, with 16 bases between. CDR1 and CDR2 (germline): GTSNPN, SVGIG (reference sequence). The CDR3 nucleotides read TGTGCCTGGAGTGTACTAAGCGGGTTGAAAAATGAGCAGTTCTTC. Residues: CAWSVLSGLKNEQFF.

The chain recombines TRBV2 with TRBJ2-3; a possible D gene is TRBD2 (6 bases). The length of the CDR3 is 14 residues. With 7 bases removed from V and 2 bases from J, the gap between germline ends came to 13 bases. The germline CDR1 and CDR2 sequences are SNHLY and FYNNEI. CDR3 protein: CASTKRADTDTQYF. As DNA, the CDR3 is TGTGCCAGCACCAAGCGGGCGGACACAGATACGCAGTATTTT.

The chain couples TRBV7-8 to TRBJ2-7; TRBD1 might be the D (5 bases). The V gene lost 1 base and the J gene lost 3 bases, with 13 bases spanning the gap. The CDR3 has 15 residues. Germline V CDR1 and CDR2: SGHVS, FQNEAQ. CDR3 in amino acids: CASSLVTQGSYEQYF. The CDR3 DNA is TGTGCCAGCAGCTTAGTAACCCAGGGTAGCTACGAGCAGTACTTC.

This CDR3 is CASSLGPSPGENIQYF. The CDR3 DNA is TGTGCCAGCAGCTTAGGGCCATCTCCAGGGGAAAACATTCAGTACTTC. V is TRBV7-2 and J is TRBJ2-4, with D perhaps TRBD1 (6 bases). The V gene's germline CDR1 is SGHTA and CDR2 FQGNSA. The CDR3 runs to 16 residues. V was shortened by 1 base and J by 5 bases, with 15 bases between the two germline ends.

V usage is TRBV7-2 and J usage is TRBJ2-7; possible D gene TRBD2, 5 bases. The CDR3 spans 15 residues. Trimming pared 4 bases from V and 2 bases from J, leaving 15 bases between. Looked up from germline, CDR1 is SGHTA and CDR2 is FQGNSA. CDR3 sequence: CASSSYSGITYEQYF. The CDR3 DNA is TGTGCCAGCAGCTCTTACAGCGGAATTACCTACGAGCAGTACTTC.

The genes are TRBV11-2 and TRBJ2-7, with TRBD2 matching over 7 bases. CDR1 and CDR2 (germline): SGHAT, FQNNGV. J gave up 1 base and V 1 base, and 7 bases lay outside the gene matches. This CDR3 comprises 16 residues. CDR3 sequence: CASSLGIERGSYEQYF. CDR3 bases: TGTGCCAGCAGCTTAGGGATCGAGCGGGGATCCTACGAGCAGTACTTC. The complete variable domain, with remaining parts taken from reference TRBV11-2 and TRBJ2-7, reads EAGVAQSPRYKIIEKRQSVAFWCNPISGHATLYWYQQILGQGPKLLIQFQNNGVVDDSQLPKDRFSAERLKGVDSTLKIQPAKLEDSAVYLCASSLGIERGSYEQYFGPGTRLTVT.

V usage is TRBV7-8 and J usage is TRBJ2-6; D unclear. Trimming took 5 bases from V and 2 from J, leaving 22 bases between them. The CDR3 covers 19 residues. The V gene's germline CDR1 is SGHVS and CDR2 FQNEAQ. For the CDR3, the DNA is TGTGCCAGCAGCCCTTACCGGGTCCTATATCCCACTGGGGCCAACGTCCTGACTTTC. Protein sequence: CASSPYRVLYPTGANVLTF.

The chain is built from TRBV27 and TRBJ2-7; 9 bases align to TRBD1. The J segment lost 4 bases and the V segment lost 1 base, leaving 14 bases of the junction unmatched. Germline V lookup: CDR1 MNHEY, CDR2 SMNVEV (reference sequence). This CDR3 has 18 residues. The CDR3 sequence: CASSLFSFPGTGKYEQYF. DNA of the CDR3: TGTGCCAGCAGTTTATTCTCGTTTCCCGGGACAGGGAAATACGAGCAGTACTTC.

The J gene is TRBJ1-2, the V gene TRBV9, with D unclear. Germline assignment: CDR1 SGDLS and CDR2 YYNGEE. The V end lost 3 bases, the J end lost 8 bases, and 11 bases lay between the germline ends. This CDR3 contains 12 residues. CDR3 protein: CASSDTARGYTF. The CDR3, as DNA: TGTGCCAGCAGCGACACAGCACGGGGCTACACCTTC.

This chain connects TRBV28 to TRBJ2-1; 7 nucleotides agree with TRBD2. Germline trimming cut 7 bases from V and 7 bases from J; bases unmatched to any gene: 13. CDR1 is MDHEN, CDR2 SYDVKM, per germline. The CDR3 loop spans 15 amino acids. CDR3 residues: CASNSGGRGGNEQFF. The CDR3 DNA follows: TGTGCCAGCAATTCCGGCGGGAGAGGTGGGAATGAGCAGTTCTTC.

The chain has TRBV24-1 and TRBJ2-2, with D possibly being TRBD2 (5 bases). This CDR3 is 15 amino acids long. Germline V lookup: CDR1 KGHDR, CDR2 SFDVKD. With 4 bases removed from V and 6 bases from J, the gap between germline ends came to 14 bases. In DNA, the CDR3 is TGTGCCACCAGTGACCAGACTAAAAGGGCCGGGGAGCTGTTTTTT. It yields the protein CATSDQTKRAGELFF.

CDR3 in amino acids: CASSLSLGLEANNEQFF. In DNA form, the CDR3 reads TGTGCCAGCAGCTTAAGCCTTGGACTAGAAGCTAACAATGAGCAGTTCTTC. The chain is built from TRBV7-2 and TRBJ2-1; TRBD2 agrees at 7 bases. Losses at the gene ends were 2 bases for V and 5 bases for J; bases not matched to a gene: 12. In germline, CDR1 is SGHTA, CDR2 FQGNSA. This CDR3 comprises 17 residues. The whole variable domain, remainder taken from reference TRBV7-2 and TRBJ2-1, is GAGVSQSPSNKVTEKGKDVELRCDPISGHTALYWYRQSLGQGLEFLIYFQGNSAPDKSGLPSDRFSAERTGGSVSTLTIQRTQQEDSAVYLCASSLSLGLEANNEQFFGPGTRLTVL.

This chain links TRBV2 with TRBJ1-2; 7 bases line up with TRBD1. Germline V gene sequence: CDR1 SNHLY, CDR2 FYNNEI. With 8 bases clipped from V and 6 bases from J, the junction kept 12 bases outside the gene matches. The CDR3 length is 14 residues. The CDR3 is CASLRDSQSHGYTF. CDR3 DNA sequence: TGTGCCAGCCTTCGGGACAGCCAGTCTCATGGCTACACCTTC.

The chain recombines TRBV5-1 with TRBJ2-1, with 8 bases lining up with TRBD2. V lost 4 bases, J lost 6 bases, and 12 bases stayed unmatched. This CDR3 spans 16 amino acids. From germline, CDR1 is SGHRS and CDR2 YFSETQ. Here the CDR3 reads CASSNITSGISNEQFF. CDR3 nucleotide sequence: TGCGCCAGCAGCAACATCACTAGCGGAATTTCCAATGAGCAGTTCTTC.

The chain carries TRBV4-2 and TRBJ1-1; tentatively, D is TRBD1 (6 bases). V was shortened by 4 bases and J by 1 base, with 16 bases between the two germline ends. CDR3 length equals 16 residues. Germline V gene lookup returns CDR1 LGHNA and CDR2 YNFKEQ. The CDR3 region has the DNA TGTGCCAGCAGCCCATCTTATAGGGGGAAGAACACTGAAGCTTTCTTT. Translating gives CASSPSYRGKNTEAFF.

V and J are TRBV3-1 (or the pseudogene TRBV3-2) and TRBJ2-5, with 8 bases that match TRBD1. The CDR3 loop spans 15 amino acids. Trimming at V came to 0 bases and at J to 2 bases, leaving 2 bases not matched to a gene. The V gene's germline CDR1 is LGHDT and CDR2 YNNKEL (reference sequence). CDR3 in DNA: TGTGCCAGCAGCCAAGACAGGGGGCCGCAAGAGACCCAGTACTTC. Translated: CASSQDRGPQETQYF.

This chain connects TRBV4-3 to TRBJ2-5; perhaps TRBD1 as D (5 bases). V gave up 0 bases and J gave up 5 bases, with 16 bases separating them. Germline V gene sequence: CDR1 LGHNA, CDR2 YSLEER. This CDR3 is built from 16 residues. CDR3 DNA: TGCGCCAGCAGCCAAGATCTCGGACAAACCGGGGAGACCCAGTACTTC. Amino acids: CASSQDLGQTGETQYF.